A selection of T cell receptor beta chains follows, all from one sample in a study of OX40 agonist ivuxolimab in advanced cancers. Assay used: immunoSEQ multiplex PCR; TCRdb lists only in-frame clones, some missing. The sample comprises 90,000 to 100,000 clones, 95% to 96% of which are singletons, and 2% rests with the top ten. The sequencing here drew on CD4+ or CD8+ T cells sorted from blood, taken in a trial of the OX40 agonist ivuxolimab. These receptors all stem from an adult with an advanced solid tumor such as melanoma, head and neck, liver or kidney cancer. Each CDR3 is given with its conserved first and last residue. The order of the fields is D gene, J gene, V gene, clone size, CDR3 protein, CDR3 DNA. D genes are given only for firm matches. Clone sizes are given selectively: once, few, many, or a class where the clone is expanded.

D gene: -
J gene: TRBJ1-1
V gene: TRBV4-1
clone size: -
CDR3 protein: CASSQGDTEAFF
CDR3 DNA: TGCGCCAGCAGCCAAGGGGACACTGAAGCTTTCTTT

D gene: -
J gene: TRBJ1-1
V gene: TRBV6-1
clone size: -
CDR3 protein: CASIWTVMNTEAFF
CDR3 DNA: TGTGCCAGCATTTGGACAGTAATGAACACTGAAGCTTTCTTT

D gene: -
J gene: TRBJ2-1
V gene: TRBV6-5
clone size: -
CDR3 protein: CASSSPGPYNEQFF
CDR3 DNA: TGTGCCAGCAGTTCCCCGGGACCCTACAATGAGCAGTTCTTC

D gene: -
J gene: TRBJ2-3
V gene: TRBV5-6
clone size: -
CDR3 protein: CASSLALDSSTDTQYF
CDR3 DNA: TGTGCCAGCAGCTTGGCTCTTGACTCTAGCACAGATACGCAGTATTTT

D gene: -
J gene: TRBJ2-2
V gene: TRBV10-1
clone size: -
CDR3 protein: CARTPGTPLLCHTGELFF
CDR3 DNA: TGCGCCAGAACGCCCGGGACACCTCTCCTGTGTCACACCGGGGAGCTGTTTTTT

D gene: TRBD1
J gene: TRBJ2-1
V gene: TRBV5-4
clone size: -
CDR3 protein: CAIGQGAFDEQFF
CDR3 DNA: TGTGCCATCGGACAGGGGGCGTTTGATGAGCAGTTCTTC

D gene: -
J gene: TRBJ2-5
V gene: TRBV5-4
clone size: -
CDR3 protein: CASSLDIFGLETQYF
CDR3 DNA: TGTGCCAGCAGCTTGGATATTTTTGGTTTGGAGACCCAGTACTTC

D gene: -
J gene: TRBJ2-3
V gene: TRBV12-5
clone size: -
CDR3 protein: CASFHARVGDTQYF
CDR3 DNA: TGTGCTTCGTTTCATGCGAGAGTGGGAGATACGCAGTATTTT

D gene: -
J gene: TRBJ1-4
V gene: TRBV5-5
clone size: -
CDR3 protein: CASSLDSVATNEKLFF
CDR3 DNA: TGTGCCAGCAGCTTGGACAGCGTAGCAACTAATGAAAAACTGTTTTTT

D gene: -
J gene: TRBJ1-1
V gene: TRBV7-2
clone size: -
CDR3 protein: CASSLIGNLNTEAFF
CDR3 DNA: TGTGCCAGCAGCTTAATAGGGAATTTGAACACTGAAGCTTTCTTT

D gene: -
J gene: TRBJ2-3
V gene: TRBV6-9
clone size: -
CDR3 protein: CASGGRTDTQYF
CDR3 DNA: TGTGCCAGCGGGGGAAGGACAGATACGCAGTATTTT

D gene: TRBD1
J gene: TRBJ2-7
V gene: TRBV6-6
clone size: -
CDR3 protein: CASSYSGQVPTYEQYF
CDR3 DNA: TGTGCCAGCAGTTACTCAGGACAGGTACCCACCTACGAGCAGTACTTC

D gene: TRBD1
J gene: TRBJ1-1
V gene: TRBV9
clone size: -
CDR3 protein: CASSASGTAKIRNTEAFF
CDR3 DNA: TGTGCCAGCAGCGCGTCCGGGACAGCCAAAATTAGGAACACTGAAGCTTTCTTT

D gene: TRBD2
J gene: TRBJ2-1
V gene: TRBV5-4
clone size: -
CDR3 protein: CASSLVSGANYYNEQFF
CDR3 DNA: TGTGCCAGCAGCTTGGTTAGCGGGGCCAATTATTACAATGAGCAGTTCTTC

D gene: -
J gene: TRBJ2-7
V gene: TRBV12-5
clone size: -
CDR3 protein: CASGSTDRPDYEQYF
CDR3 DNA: TGTGCTAGTGGTTCCACCGACAGACCTGACTACGAGCAGTACTTC

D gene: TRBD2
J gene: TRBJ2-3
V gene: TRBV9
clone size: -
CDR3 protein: CASSPGRVESTDTQYF
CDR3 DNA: TGTGCCAGCAGCCCTGGGAGGGTTGAGAGCACAGATACGCAGTATTTT

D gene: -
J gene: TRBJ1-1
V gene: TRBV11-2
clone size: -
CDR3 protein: CASSLEQELNTEAFF
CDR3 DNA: TGTGCCAGCAGCTTAGAACAGGAGTTGAACACTGAAGCTTTCTTT

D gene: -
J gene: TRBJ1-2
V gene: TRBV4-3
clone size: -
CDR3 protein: CASSHEAPEARYGYTF
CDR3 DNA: TGCGCCAGCAGCCATGAGGCACCGGAGGCCCGCTATGGCTACACCTTC

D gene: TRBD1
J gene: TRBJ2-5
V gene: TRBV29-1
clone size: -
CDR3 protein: CSVGGPGQAQETQYF
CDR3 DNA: TGCAGCGTTGGAGGACCGGGACAGGCTCAAGAGACCCAGTACTTC

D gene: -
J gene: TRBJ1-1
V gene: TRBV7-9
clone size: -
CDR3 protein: CASSLGVGMNTEAFF
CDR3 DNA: TGTGCCAGCAGCTTGGGCGTGGGGATGAACACTGAAGCTTTCTTT

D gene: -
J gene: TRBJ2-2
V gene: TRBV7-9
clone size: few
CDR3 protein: CASSISTGNTGELFF
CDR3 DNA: TGTGCCAGCAGCATCTCTACGGGGAACACCGGGGAGCTGTTTTTT

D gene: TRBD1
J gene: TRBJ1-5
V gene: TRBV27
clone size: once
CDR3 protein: CASSTRGEDQPQHF
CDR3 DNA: TGTGCCAGCAGTACCAGGGGGGAGGATCAGCCCCAGCATTTT

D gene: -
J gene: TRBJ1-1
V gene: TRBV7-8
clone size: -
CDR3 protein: CASSPSGQNTEAFF
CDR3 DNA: TGTGCCAGCAGCCCCTCAGGGCAGAACACTGAAGCTTTCTTT

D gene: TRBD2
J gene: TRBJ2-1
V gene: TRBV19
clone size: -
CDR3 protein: CASSISGTSHNEQFF
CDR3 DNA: TGTGCCAGTAGTATATCAGGGACTAGCCACAATGAGCAGTTCTTC

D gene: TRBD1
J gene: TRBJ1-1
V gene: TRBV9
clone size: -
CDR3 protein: CASSVGGQGGTEAFF
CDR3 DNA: TGTGCCAGCAGCGTGGGGGGACAGGGAGGGACTGAAGCTTTCTTT

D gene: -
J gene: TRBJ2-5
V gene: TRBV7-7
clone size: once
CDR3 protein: CASSPGLALGQETQYF
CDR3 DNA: TGTGCCAGCAGCCCTGGGCTAGCGCTTGGCCAAGAGACCCAGTACTTC

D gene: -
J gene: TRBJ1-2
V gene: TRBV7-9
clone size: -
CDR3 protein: CASSFVGASYGYTF
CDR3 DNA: TGTGCCAGCAGCTTTGTGGGCGCGAGCTATGGCTACACCTTC

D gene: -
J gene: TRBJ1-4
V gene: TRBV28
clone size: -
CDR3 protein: CASSPGGEKLFF
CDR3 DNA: TGTGCCAGCAGTCCTGGGGGGGAAAAACTGTTTTTT

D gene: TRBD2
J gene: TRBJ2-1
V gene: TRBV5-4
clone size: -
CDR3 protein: CASSLLAEWNEQFF
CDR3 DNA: TGTGCCAGCAGCTTACTAGCGGAGTGGAATGAGCAGTTCTTC

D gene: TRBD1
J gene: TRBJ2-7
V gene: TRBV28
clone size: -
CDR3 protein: CASSSQLGGQGVSYEQYF
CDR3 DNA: TGTGCCAGCAGTTCCCAACTTGGCGGACAGGGGGTCTCCTACGAGCAGTACTTC

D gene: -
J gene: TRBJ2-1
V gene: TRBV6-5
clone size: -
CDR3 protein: CASSYGFNPRRGEQFF
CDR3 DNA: TGTGCCAGCAGTTACGGTTTCAATCCGAGGCGGGGTGAGCAGTTCTTC

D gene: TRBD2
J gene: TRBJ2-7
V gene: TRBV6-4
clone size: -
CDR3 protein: CASSPVAGGREQYF
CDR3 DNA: TGTGCCAGCAGTCCCGTAGCGGGAGGCCGCGAGCAGTACTTC

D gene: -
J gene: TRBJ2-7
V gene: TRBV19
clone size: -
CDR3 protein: CASSIDSYEQYF
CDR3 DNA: TGTGCCAGTAGTATTGACAGCTACGAGCAGTACTTC

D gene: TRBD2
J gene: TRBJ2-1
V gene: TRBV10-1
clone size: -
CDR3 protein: CASSESSKQREGGNEQFF
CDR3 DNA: TGCGCCAGCAGTGAGTCAAGTAAGCAGCGGGAGGGTGGGAATGAGCAGTTCTTC

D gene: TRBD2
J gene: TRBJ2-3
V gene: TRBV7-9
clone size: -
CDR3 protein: CASSKLTSGTPIAPDTQYF
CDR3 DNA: TGTGCCAGCAGCAAATTGACTAGCGGGACGCCGATTGCTCCAGATACGCAGTATTTT

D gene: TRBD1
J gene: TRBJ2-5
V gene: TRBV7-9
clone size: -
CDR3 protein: CASSRRDSGSQETQYF
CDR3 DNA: TGTGCCAGCAGCCGAAGGGACAGTGGATCCCAAGAGACCCAGTACTTC

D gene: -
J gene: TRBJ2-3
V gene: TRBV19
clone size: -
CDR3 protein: CASSIFGGSTDTQYF
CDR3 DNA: TGTGCCAGTAGTATTTTTGGGGGGAGCACAGATACGCAGTATTTT

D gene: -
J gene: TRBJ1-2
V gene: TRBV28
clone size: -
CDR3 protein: CASSSRLGDGGYTF
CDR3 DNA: TGTGCCAGCAGTTCGCGCTTGGGGGATGGTGGCTACACCTTC

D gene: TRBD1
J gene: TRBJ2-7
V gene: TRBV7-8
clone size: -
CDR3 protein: CASRHRGDSPYEQYF
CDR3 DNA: TGTGCCAGCAGACACAGGGGGGACTCCCCCTACGAGCAGTACTTC

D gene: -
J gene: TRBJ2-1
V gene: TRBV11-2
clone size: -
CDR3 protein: CASSLESGPEGFF
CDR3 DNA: TGTGCCAGCAGCTTAGAATCGGGCCCTGAGGGGTTCTTC